The clone carrying this T cell receptor beta chain was detected only a few times. As yet, its antigen is unknown. The data were obtained in a study of human T cells and chemical hapten exposure. General study findings and limits: Since the donors had alopecia, their immune response may not be the same as that of healthy people.

From the RACE reads, TCRdb called clonotypes with MiXCR, one entry per CDR3 protein. The table includes about 81,000 distinct CDR3 sequences, roughly 7.6% detected once. Deletions cut 7 bases from V and 2 bases from J, with 18 bases between. From germline, CDR1 is SGHRS and CDR2 YFSETQ. The CDR3 is 15 residues long. Time point meaning: patch test 1, 2 weeks after DPC sensitization. Treatment in this sample: therapeutic diphenylcyclopropenone sensitization with weekly scalp DPC. This material consisted of whole blood, taken in connection with sensitization to the hapten diphenylcyclopropenone (DPC). The chain combines TRBV5-1 with TRBJ2-5; D is unresolved. The clonotype was recovered from a woman aged 25 to 39 with alopecia areata. Some clones in this sample may be carry-over from other donors' samples. The CDR3 region has the DNA TGCGCCAGCGCCGATGTGGTCGGTCCTCAAGAGACCCAGTACTTC. It translates to CASADVVGPQETQYF.